The source of this TCR beta chain is a study of cytomegalovirus exposure and HLA in healthy donors. Whole-study context: A data release that came early held 80 million to 95 million unique TCRs from HLA-typed donors. Overall study findings and caveats: In an earlier analysis, about 87% or about 30%: the productive usage of most TCR beta V segments. Later, an analysis found that common viral pathogens appeared to be linked with several of the most significant clusters.

A multiplex PCR was run with 60 Vbeta primers and 13 Jbeta primers. Sequenced by immunoSEQ multiplex PCR; TCRdb stores in-frame clones only, minus some. The sample has 90,000 to 130,000 clones. Germline assignment: CDR1 SGHRS and CDR2 YFSETQ. Trimming removed 4 bases from V and 1 base from J, with 14 bases in between. The CDR3 length is 15 residues. About this clone: Its antigen is undetermined.

This sequence originates from a man in his thirties or forties in good health and CMV-seronegative. The chain has TRBV5-1 and TRBJ1-1, with D possibly being TRBD1 (6 bases). Sequencing was carried out using PBMCs. In DNA form, the CDR3 reads TGCGCCAGCAGCGAGGGACACGGACCGAACACTGAAGCTTTCTTT. Translation gives CASSEGHGPNTEAFF.